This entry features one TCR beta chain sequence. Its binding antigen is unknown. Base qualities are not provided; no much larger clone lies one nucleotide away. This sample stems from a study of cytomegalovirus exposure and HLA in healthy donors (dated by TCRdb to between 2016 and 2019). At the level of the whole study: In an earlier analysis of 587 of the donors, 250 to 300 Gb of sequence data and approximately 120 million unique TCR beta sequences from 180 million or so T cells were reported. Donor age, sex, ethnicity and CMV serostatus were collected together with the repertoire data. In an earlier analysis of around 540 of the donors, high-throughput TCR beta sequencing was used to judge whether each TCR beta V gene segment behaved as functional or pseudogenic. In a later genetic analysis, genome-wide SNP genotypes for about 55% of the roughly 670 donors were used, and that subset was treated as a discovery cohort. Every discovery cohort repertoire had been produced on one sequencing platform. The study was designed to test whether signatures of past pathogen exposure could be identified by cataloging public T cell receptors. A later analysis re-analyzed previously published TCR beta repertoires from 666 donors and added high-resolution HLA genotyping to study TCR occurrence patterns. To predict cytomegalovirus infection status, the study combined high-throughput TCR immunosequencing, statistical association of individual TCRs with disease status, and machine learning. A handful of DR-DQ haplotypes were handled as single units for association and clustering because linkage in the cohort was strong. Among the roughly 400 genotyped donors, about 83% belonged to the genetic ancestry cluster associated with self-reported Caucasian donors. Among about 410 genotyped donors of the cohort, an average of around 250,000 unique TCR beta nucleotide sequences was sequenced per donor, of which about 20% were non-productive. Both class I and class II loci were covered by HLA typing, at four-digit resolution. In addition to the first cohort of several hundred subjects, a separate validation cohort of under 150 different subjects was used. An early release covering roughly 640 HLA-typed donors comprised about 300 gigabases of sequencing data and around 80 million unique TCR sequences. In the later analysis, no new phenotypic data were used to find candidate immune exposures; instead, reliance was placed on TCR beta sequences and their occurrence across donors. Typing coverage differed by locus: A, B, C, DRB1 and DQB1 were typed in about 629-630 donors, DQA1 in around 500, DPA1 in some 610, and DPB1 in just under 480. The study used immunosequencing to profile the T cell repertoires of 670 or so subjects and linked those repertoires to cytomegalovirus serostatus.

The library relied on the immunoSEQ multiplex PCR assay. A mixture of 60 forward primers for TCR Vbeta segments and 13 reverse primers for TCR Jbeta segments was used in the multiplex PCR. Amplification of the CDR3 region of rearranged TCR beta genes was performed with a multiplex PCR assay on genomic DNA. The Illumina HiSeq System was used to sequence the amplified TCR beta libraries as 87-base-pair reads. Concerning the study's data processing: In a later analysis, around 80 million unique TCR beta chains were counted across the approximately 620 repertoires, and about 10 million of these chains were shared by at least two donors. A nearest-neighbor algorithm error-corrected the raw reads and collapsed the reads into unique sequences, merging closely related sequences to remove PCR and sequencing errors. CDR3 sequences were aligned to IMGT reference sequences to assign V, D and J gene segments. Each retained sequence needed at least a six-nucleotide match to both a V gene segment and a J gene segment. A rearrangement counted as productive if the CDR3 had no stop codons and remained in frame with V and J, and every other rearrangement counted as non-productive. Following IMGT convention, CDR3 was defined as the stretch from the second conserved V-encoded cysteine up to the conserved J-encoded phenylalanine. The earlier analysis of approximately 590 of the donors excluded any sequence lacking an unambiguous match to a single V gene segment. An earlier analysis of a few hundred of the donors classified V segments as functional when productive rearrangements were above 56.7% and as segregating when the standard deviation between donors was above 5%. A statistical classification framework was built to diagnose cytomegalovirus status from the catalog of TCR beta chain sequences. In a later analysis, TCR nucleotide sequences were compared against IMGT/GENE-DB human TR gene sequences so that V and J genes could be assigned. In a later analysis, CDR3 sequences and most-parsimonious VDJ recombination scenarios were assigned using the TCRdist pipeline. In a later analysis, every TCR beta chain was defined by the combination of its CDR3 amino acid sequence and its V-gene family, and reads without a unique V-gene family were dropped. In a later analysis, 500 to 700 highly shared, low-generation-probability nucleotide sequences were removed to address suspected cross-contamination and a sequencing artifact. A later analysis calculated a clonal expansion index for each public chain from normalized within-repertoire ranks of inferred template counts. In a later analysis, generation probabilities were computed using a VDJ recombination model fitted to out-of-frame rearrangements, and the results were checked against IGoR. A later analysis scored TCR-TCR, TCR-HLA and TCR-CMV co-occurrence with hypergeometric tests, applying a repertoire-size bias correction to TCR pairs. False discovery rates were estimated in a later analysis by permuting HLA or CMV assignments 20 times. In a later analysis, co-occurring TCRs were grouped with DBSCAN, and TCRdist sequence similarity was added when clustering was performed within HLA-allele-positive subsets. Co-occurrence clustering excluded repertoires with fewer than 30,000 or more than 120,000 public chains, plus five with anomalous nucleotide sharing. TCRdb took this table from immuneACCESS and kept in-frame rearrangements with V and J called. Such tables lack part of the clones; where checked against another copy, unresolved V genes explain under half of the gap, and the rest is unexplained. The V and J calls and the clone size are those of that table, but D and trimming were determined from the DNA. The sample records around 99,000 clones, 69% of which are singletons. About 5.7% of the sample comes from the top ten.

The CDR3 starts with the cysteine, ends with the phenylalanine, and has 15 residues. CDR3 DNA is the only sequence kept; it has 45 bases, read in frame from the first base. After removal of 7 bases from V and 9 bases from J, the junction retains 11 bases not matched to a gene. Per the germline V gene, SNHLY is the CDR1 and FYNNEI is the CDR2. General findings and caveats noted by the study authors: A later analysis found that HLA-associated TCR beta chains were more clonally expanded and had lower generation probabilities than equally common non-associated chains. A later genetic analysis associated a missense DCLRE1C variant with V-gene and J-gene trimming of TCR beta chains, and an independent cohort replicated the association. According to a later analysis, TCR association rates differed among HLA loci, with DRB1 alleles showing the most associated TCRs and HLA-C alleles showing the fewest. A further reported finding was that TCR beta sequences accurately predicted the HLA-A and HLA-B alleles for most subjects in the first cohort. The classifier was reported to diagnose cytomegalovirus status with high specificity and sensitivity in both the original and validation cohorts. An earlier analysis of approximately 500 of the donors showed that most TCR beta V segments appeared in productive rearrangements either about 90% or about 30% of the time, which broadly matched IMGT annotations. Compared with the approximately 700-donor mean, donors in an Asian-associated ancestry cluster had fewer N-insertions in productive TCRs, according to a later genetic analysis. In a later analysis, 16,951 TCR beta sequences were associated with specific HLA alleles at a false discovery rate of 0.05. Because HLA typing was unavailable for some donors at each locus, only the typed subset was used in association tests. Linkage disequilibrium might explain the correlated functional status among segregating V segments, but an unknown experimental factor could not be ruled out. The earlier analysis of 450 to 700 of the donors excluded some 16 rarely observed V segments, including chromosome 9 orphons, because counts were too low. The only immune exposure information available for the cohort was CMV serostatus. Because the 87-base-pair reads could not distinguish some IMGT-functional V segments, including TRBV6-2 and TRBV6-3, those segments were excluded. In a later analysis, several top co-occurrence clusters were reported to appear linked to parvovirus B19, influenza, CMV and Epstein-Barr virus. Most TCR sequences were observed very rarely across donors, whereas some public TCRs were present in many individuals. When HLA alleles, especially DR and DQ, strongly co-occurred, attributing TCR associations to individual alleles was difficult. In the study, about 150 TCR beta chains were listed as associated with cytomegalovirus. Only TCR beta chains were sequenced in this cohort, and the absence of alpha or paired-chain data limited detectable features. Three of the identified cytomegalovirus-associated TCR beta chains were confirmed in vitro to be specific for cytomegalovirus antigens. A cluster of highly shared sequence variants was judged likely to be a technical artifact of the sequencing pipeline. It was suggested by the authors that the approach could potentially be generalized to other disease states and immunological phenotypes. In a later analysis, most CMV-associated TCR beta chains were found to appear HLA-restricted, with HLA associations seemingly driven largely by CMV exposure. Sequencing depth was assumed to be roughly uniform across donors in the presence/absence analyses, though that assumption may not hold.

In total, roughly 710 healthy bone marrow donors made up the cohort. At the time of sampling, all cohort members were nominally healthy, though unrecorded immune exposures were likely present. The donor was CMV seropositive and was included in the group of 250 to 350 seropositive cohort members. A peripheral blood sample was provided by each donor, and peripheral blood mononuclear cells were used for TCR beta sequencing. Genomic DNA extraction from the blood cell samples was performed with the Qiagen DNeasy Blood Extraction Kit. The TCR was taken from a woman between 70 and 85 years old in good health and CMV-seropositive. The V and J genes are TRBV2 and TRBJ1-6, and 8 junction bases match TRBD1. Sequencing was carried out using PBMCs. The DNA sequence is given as TGTGCCAGCAATCCAGGACAGGGCGCGGGTTCACCCCTCCACTTT. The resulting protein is CASNPGQGAGSPLHF.